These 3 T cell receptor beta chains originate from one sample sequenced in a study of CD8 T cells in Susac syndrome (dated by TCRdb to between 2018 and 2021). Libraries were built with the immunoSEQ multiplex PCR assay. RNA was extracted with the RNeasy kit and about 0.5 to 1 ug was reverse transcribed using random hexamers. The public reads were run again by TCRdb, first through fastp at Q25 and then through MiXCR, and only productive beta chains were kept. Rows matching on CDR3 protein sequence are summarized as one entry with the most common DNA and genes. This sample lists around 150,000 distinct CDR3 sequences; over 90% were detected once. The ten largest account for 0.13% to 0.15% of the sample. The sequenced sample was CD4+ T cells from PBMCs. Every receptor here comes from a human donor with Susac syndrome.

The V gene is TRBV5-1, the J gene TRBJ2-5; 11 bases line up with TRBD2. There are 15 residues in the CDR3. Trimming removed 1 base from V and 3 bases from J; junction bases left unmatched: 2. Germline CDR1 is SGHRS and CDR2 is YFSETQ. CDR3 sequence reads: CASSLIAGGKETQYF. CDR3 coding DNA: TGCGCCAGCAGCTTGATAGCGGGAGGGAAAGAGACCCAGTACTTC.

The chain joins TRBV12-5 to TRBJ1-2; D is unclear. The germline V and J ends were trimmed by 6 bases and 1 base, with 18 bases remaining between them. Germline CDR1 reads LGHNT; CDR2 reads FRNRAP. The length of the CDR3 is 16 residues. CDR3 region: CASGFLPTRDNYGYTF. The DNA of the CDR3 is TGTGCTAGTGGCTTCCTCCCCACGCGAGATAACTATGGCTACACCTTC.

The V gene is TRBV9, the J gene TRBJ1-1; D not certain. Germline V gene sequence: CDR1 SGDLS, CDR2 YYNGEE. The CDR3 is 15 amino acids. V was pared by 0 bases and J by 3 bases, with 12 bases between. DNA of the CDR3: TGTGCCAGCAGCGTAGCACCGGTCGGCGACACTGAAGCTTTCTTT. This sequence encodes CASSVAPVGDTEAFF.